This T cell receptor beta chain was observed in a study of identical twins. General study points: Excess low generation probability was seen in twin-shared out-of-frame alpha sequences.

Germline CDR1 SGHRS, CDR2 YFSETQ. This CDR3 contains 17 residues. Trimming stripped 4 bases from V and 1 base from J, with 18 bases between. cDNA molecules carried unique molecular identifiers, and template switching added a universal primer site. Each CDR3 protein is one row after TCRdb ran MiXCR on the 5' RACE reads. The sample carries about 1.7 million distinct CDR3 sequences, 32% recorded once. Concerning this clonotype: Its antigen is currently unknown.

Sequenced: cord blood. The chain recombines TRBV5-1 with TRBJ2-1, with a weak D call TRBD2 (6 bases). This receptor was identified in a newborn girl in good health. CDR3 loop: CASSPAGLPRSYNEQFF. CDR3 nucleotides: TGCGCCAGCAGCCCCGCGGGACTTCCGAGGTCCTACAATGAGCAGTTCTTC.